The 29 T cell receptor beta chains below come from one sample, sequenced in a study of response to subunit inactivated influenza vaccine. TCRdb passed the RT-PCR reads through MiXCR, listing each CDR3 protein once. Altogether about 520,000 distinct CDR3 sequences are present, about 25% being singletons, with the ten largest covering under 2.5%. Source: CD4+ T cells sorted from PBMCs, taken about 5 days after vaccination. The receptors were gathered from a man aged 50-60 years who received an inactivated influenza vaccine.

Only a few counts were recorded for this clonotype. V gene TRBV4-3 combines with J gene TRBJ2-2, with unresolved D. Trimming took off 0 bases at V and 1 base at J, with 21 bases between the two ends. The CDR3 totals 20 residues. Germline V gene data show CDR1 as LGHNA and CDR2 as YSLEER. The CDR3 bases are TGCGCCAGCAGCCAAGATCTTTTTCGACGGAGCCCCAGGAACACCGGGGAGCTGTTTTTT. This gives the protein CASSQDLFRRSPRNTGELFF.

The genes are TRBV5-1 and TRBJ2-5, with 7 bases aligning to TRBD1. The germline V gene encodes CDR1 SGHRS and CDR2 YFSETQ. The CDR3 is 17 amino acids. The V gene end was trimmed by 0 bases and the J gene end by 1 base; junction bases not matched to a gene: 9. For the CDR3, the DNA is TGCGCCAGCAGCTTGGACCCGGCAGGGGGAATCCAAGAGACCCAGTACTTC. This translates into CASSLDPAGGIQETQYF.

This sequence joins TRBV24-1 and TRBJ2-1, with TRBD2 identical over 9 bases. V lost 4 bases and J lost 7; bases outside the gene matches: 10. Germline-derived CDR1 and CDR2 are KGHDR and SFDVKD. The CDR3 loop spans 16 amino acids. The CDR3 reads CATSDQTSGSLNEQFF. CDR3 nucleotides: TGTGCCACCAGTGACCAAACTAGCGGGTCCCTTAATGAGCAGTTCTTC.

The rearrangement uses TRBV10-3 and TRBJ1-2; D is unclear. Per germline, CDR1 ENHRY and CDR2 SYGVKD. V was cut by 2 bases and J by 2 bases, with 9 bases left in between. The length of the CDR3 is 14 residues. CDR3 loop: CAISEVGGNYGYTF. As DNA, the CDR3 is TGTGCCATCAGTGAGGTAGGAGGGAACTATGGCTACACCTTC.

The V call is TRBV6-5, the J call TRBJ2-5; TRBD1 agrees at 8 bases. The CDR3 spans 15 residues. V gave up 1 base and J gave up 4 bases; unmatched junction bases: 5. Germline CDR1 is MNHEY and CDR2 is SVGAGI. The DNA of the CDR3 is TGTGCCAGCAGTTACTTGGGCAGGGGGCCAGAGACCCAGTACTTC. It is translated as CASSYLGRGPETQYF.

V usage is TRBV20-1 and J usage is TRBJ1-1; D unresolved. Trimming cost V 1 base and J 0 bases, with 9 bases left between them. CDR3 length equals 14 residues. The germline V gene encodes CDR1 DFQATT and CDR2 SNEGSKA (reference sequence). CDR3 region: CSARVFSVNTEAFF. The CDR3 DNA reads TGCAGTGCTAGAGTGTTCTCAGTGAACACTGAAGCTTTCTTT.

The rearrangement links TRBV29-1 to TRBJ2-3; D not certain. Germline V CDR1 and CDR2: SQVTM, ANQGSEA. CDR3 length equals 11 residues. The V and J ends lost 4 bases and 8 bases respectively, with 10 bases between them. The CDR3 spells CSVASTGTQYF. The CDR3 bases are TGCAGCGTTGCAAGCACCGGTACGCAGTATTTT.

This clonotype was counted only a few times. The CDR3 sequence is CASSPPMGQETQYF. The CDR3 region has the DNA TGTGCCAGCTCACCACCCATGGGGCAAGAGACCCAGTACTTC. This rearrangement joins TRBV18 to TRBJ2-5; no definite D call. V was shortened by 0 bases and J by 2 bases, with 7 bases between the two germline ends. Germline CDR1 is KGHSH and CDR2 is LQKENI. The CDR3 extends over 14 amino acids.

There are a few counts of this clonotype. This CDR3 is CASSLERSSYEQYF. The CDR3 DNA reads as TGTGCCAGCAGCTTAGAAAGGTCCAGCTACGAGCAGTACTTC. The chain uses TRBV11-2 and TRBJ2-7, with D unclear. The V gene lost 0 bases and the J gene lost 3 bases, with 9 bases spanning the gap. The CDR3 is 14 amino acids. Germline V lookup: CDR1 SGHAT, CDR2 FQNNGV.

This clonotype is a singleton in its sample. CDR3 loop: CASSLFRGGKETQYF. In DNA form, the CDR3 reads TGTGCCAGCAGCTTATTCCGGGGGGGTAAAGAGACCCAGTACTTC. The chain is built from TRBV7-9 and TRBJ2-5, with 8 bases aligning to TRBD2. Trimming removed 2 bases from V and 3 bases from J; junction bases left unmatched: 5. The germline V gene encodes CDR1 SEHNR and CDR2 FQNEAQ (reference sequence). The length of the CDR3 is 15 residues.

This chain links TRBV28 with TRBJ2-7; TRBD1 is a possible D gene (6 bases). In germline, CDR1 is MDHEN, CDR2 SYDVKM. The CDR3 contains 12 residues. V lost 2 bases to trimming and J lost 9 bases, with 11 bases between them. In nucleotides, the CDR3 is TGTGCCAGCAGTTTAAACCAGGGGCCGCAGTACTTC. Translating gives CASSLNQGPQYF.

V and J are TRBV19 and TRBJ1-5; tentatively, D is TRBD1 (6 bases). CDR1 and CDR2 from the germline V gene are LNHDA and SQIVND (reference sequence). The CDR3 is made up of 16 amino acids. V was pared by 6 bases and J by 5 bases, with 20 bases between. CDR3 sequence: CASRGQNTITDQPQHF. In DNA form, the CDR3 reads TGTGCCAGTAGAGGACAGAACACAATTACCGATCAGCCCCAGCATTTT.

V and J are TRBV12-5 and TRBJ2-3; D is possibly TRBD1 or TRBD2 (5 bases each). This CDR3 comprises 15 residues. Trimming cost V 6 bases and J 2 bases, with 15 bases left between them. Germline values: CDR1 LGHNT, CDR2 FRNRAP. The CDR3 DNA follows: TGTGCTAGTGGCCGGTCGGGACCCGACACAGATACGCAGTATTTT. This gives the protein CASGRSGPDTDTQYF.

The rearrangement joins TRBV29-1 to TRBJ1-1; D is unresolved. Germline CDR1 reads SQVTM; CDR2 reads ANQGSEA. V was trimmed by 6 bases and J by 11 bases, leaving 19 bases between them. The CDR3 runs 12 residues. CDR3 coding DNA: TGCAGCGTCGACGCGGACGGGGATTGGGCTTTCTTT. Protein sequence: CSVDADGDWAFF.

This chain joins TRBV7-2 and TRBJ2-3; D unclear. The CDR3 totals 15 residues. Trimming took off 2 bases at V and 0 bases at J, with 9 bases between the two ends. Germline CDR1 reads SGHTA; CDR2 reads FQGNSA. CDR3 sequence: CASSLYTASTDTQYF. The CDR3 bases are TGTGCCAGCAGCTTATACACAGCTAGCACAGATACGCAGTATTTT.

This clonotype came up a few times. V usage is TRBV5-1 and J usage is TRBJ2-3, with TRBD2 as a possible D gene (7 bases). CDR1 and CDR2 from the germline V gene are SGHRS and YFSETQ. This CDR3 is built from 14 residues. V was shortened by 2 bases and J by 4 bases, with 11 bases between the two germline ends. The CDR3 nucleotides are TGCGCCAGCAGCTTCGGGGGGCGGGCAGATACGCAGTATTTT. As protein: CASSFGGRADTQYF.

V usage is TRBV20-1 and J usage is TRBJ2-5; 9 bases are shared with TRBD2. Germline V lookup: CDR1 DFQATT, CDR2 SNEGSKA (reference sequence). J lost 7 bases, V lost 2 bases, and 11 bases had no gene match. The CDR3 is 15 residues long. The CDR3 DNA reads TGCAGTGCTAGATTCGGCGGGGGGGCATACGGGACCCAGTACTTC. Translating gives CSARFGGGAYGTQYF.

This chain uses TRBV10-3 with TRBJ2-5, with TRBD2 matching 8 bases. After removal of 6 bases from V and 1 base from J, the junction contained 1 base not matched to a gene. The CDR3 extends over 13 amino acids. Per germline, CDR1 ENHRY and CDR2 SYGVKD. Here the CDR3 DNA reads TGTGCCATCAGGGCGGGGGGCCAAGAGACCCAGTACTTC. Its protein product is CAIRAGGQETQYF.

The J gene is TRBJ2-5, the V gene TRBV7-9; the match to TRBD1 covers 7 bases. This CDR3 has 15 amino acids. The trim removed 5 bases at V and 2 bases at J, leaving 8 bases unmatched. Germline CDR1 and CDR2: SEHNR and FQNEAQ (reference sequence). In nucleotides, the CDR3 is TGTGCCAGCAGCCTACGGGGACAGTATCAAGAGACCCAGTACTTC. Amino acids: CASSLRGQYQETQYF.

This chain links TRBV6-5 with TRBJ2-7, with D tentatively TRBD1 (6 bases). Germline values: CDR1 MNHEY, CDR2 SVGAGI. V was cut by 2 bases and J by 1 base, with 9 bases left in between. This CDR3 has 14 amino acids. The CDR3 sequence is CASSYTQGSYEQYF. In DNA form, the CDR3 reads TGTGCCAGCAGTTACACACAGGGTTCCTACGAGCAGTACTTC.

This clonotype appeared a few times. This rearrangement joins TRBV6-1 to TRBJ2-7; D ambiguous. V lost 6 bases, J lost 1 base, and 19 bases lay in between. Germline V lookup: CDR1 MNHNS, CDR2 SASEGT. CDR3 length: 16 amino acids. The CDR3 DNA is TGTGCCAGCAGCCATCGACCGATTTCTCCTTCCTACGAGCAGTACTTC. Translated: CASSHRPISPSYEQYF.

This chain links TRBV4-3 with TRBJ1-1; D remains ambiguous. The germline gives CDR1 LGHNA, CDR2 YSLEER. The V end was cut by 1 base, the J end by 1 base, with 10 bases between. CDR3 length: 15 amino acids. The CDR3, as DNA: TGCGCCAGCAGCCAAGGGTTCGGAAAGAACACTGAAGCTTTCTTT. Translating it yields CASSQGFGKNTEAFF.

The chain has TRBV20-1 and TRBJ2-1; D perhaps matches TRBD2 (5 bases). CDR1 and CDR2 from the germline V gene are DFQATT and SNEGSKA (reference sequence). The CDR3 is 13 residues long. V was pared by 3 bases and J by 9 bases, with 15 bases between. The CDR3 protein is CSARETTRGEQFF. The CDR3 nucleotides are TGCAGTGCTAGGGAGACTACCCGAGGTGAGCAGTTCTTC.

The CDR3 spells CASSITGVPLLSGANVLTF. DNA of the CDR3: TGTGCCAGCAGCATAACAGGGGTCCCACTTCTCTCTGGGGCCAACGTCCTGACTTTC. The chain employs TRBV7-8 and TRBJ2-6, with TRBD1 identical over 7 bases. Germline V gene lookup returns CDR1 SGHVS and CDR2 FQNEAQ. This CDR3 is 19 amino acids long. V lost 5 bases to trimming and J lost 0 bases; unmatched junction nucleotides: 13.

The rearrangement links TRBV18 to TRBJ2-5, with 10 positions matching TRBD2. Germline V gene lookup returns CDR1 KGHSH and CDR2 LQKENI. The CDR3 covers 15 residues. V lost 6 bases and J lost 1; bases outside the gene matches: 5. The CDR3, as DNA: TGTGCCAGCTCGCGTAGGACTAGCGGCCAAGAGACCCAGTACTTC. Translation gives CASSRRTSGQETQYF.

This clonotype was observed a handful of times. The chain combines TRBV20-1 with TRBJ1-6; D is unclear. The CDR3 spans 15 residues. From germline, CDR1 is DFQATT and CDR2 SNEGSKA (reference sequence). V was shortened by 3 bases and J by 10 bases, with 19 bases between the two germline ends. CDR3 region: CSARKSGPMESPLHF. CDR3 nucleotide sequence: TGCAGTGCTAGGAAATCCGGGCCCATGGAGTCACCCCTCCACTTT.

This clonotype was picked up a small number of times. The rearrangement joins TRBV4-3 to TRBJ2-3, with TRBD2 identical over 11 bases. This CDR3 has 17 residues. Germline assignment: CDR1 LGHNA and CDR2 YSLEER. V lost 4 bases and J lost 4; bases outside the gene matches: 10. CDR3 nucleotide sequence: TGCGCCAGCAGCCTGAATAGCGGGAGGGCCATCGCAGATACGCAGTATTTT. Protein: CASSLNSGRAIADTQYF.

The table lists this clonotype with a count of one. The CDR3 reads CASSLTGFRENTIYF. The DNA of the CDR3 is TGTGCCAGCAGCTTGACAGGTTTCAGGGAAAACACCATATATTTT. The chain has TRBV7-9 and TRBJ1-3, with D possibly matching TRBD1 (6 bases). The V and J ends lost 3 bases and 6 bases respectively, with 15 bases between them. This CDR3 has 15 residues. Germline lookup yields CDR1 SEHNR and CDR2 FQNEAQ (reference sequence). Based on the CDR3 plus reference TRBV7-9 and TRBJ1-3, the full variable domain is DTGVSQNPRHKITKRGQNVTFRCDPISEHNRLYWYRQTLGQGPEFLTYFQNEAQLEKSRLLSDRFSAERPKGSFSTLEIQRTEQGDSAMYLCASSLTGFRENTIYFGEGSWLTVV.

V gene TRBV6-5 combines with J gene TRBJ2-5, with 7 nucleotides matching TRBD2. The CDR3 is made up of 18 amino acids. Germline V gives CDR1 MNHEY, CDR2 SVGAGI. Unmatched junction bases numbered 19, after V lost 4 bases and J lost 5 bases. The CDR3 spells CASSSVPGLYSRPETQYF. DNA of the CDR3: TGTGCCAGCAGTTCCGTCCCGGGACTATATTCCCGCCCGGAGACCCAGTACTTC.